The rows below give T cell receptor beta chains drawn from one sample of a study of T cells in localized non-small cell lung cancer. Generated by immunoSEQ multiplex PCR, the TCRdb table keeps only in-frame clones and is missing some. The sample consists of about 19,000 clones, around four fifths of them appearing once. Sequenced material: peripheral blood, taken before any cancer treatment. The receptors stem from a female donor over 55 with stage I lung adenocarcinoma. Each CDR3 is given with its conserved first and last residue.

J | V | CDR3
TRBJ2-7 | TRBV21-1 | CASSGDRETYEQYF
TRBJ1-6 | TRBV7-3 | CASSLTGTGEYSYNSPLHF
TRBJ1-1 | TRBV10-3 | CAISESRTAMNTEAFF
TRBJ2-2 | TRBV5-1 | CASSTLGTDNTGELFF
TRBJ1-1 | TRBV7-9 | CASSLRQNTEAFF
TRBJ1-3 | TRBV7-8 | CASSSGGGNTIYF
TRBJ1-2 | TRBV2 | CASSETGYYGYTF
TRBJ1-2 | TRBV4-2 | CASSQVSGVVYGYTF
TRBJ2-2 | TRBV7-2 | CASSLLGQNTGELFF
TRBJ1-6 | TRBV27 | CASSLSGNSPLHF
TRBJ2-3 | TRBV2 | CASSRVAGGADTQYF